This TCR beta chain was found in a study of T-cell reconstitution after alpha-beta-depleted transplantation in children. The study, taken as a whole, reports: Several hundred graft clones that had expanded were reportedly the source of alpha-beta T cells about two months after transplant.

Comments on this clonotype: Its antigen is currently unknown.

Trimming removed 0 bases from V and 3 bases from J, with 15 bases in between. This CDR3 region has 17 residues. CDR1 and CDR2 (germline): MGHRA, YSYEKL. This sample's TCRbeta library carried unique molecular identifier barcodes. MiXCR, applied by TCRdb to the PCR reads, yields one record per CDR3 protein. The table includes 600,000 to 700,000 distinct CDR3 sequences, under 15% detected once. The sample in question was PBMCs, obtained before TCRalphabeta/CD19-depleted stem cell transplant. The chain has TRBV4-1 and TRBJ2-1; D is perhaps TRBD2 (5 bases). This receptor was obtained from a girl aged 2-10 years with congenital amegakaryocytic thrombocytopenia, due to receive a stem cell transplant. The CDR3 loop is CASSQEVKGLGYNEQFF. The CDR3 coding sequence is TGCGCCAGCAGCCAAGAGGTTAAAGGACTGGGCTACAATGAGCAGTTCTTC.